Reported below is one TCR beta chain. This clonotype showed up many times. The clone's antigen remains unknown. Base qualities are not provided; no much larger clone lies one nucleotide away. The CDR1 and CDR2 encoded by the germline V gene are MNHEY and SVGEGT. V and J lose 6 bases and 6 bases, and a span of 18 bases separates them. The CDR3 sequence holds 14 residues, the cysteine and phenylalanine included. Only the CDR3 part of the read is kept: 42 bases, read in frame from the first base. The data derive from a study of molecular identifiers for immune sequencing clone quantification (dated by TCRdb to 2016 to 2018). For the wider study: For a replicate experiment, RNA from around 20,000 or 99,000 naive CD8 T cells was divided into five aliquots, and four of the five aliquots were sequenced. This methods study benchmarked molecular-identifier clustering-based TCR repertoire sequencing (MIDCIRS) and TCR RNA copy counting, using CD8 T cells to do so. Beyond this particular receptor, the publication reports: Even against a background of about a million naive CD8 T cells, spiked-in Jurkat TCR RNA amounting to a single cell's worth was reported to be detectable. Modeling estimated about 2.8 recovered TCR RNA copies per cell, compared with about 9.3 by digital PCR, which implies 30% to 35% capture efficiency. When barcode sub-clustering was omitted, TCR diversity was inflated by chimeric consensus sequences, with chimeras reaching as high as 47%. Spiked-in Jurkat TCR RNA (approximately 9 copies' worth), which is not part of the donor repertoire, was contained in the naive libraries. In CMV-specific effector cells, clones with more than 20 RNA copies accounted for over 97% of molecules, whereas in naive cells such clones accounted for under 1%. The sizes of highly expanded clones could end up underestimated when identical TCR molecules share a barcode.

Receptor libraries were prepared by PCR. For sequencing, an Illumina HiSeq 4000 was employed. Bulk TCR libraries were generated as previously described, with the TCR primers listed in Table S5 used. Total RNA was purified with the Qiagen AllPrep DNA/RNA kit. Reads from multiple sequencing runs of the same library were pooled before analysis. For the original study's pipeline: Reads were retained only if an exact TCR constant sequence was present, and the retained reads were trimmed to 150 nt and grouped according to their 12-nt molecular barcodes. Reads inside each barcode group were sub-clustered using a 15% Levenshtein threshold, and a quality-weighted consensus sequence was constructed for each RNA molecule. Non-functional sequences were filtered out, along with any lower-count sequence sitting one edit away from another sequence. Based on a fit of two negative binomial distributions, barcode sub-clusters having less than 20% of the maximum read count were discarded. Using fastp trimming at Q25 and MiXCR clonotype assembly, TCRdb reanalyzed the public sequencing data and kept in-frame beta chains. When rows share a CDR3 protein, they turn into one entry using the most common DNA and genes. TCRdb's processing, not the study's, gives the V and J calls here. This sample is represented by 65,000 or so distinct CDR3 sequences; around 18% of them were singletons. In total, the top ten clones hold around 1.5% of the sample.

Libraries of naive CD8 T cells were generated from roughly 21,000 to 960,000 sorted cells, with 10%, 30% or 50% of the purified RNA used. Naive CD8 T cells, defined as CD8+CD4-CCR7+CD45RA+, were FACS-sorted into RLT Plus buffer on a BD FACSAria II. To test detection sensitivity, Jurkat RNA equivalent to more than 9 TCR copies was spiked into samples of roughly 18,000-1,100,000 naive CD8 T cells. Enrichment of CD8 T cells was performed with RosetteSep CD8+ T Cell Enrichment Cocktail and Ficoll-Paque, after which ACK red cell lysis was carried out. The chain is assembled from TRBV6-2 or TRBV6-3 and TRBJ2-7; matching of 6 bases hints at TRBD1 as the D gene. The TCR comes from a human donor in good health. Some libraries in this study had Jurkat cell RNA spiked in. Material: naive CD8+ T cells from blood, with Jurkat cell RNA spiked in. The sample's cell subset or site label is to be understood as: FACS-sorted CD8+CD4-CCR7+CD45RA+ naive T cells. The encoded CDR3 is CASSQTGAAAEQYF. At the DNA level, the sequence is TGTGCCAGCAGCCAGACAGGAGCGGCGGCCGAGCAGTACTTC.